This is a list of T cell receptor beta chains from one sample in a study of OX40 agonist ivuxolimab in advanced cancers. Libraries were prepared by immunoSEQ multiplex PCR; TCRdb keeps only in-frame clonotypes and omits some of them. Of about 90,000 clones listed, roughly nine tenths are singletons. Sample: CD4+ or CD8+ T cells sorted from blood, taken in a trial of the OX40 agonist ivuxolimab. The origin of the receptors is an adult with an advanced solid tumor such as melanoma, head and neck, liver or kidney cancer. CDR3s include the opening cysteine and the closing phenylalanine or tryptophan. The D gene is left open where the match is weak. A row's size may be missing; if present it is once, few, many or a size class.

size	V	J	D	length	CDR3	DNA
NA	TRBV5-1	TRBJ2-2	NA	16	CASSPTGAANTGELFF	TGCGCCAGCAGCCCTACAGGCGCCGCGAACACCGGGGAGCTGTTTTTT
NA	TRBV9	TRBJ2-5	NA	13	CASDSGSGETQYF	TGTGCCAGCGACTCAGGGTCAGGGGAGACCCAGTACTTC
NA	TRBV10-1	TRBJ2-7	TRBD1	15	CASSTTGTGVYEQYF	TGCGCCAGCAGTACTACCGGGACAGGCGTCTACGAGCAGTACTTC
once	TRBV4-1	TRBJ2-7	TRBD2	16	CASSERGLAENYEQYF	TGCGCCAGCAGCGAAAGGGGACTAGCGGAAAACTACGAGCAGTACTTC
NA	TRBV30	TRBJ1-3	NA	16	CAWSHRDRHERNTIYF	TGTGCCTGGAGCCACCGGGACCGCCATGAACGGAACACCATATATTTT
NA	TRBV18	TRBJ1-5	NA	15	CASSPAQGSHQPQHF	TGTGCCAGCTCACCGGCCCAGGGGTCGCATCAGCCCCAGCATTTT
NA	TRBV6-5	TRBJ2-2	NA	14	CASSYGPRTGELFF	TGTGCCAGCAGTTATGGGCCGCGAACCGGGGAGCTGTTTTTT
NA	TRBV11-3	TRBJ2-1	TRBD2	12	CASSSGGTEQFF	TGTGCCAGCAGCTCCGGGGGGACTGAGCAGTTCTTC
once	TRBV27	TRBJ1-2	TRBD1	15	CASSLNPTGEDGYTF	TGTGCCAGCAGTTTAAACCCTACAGGGGAAGATGGCTACACCTTC
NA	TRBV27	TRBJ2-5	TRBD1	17	CASSYRKRQGNQETQYF	TGTGCCAGCAGTTACCGTAAAAGACAGGGGAACCAAGAGACCCAGTACTTC
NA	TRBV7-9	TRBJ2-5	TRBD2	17	CASSLAQTSGTKETQYF	TGTGCCAGCAGCTTGGCTCAGACTAGCGGGACTAAAGAGACCCAGTACTTC
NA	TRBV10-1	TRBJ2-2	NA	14	CASSDRERTGELFF	TGCGCCAGCAGTGATAGGGAAAGGACCGGGGAGCTGTTTTTT
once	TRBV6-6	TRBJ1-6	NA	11	CASSLNSPLHF	TGTGCCAGCAGTCTCAATTCACCCCTCCACTTT
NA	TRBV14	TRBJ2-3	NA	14	CASSQVWATDTQYF	TGTGCCAGCAGCCAAGTGTGGGCCACAGATACGCAGTATTTT
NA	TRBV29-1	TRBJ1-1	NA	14	CSVEGKGGRSEAFF	TGCAGCGTTGAGGGTAAGGGGGGGAGGAGTGAAGCTTTCTTT
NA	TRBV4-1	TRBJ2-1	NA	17	CASSPQGGGSSYNEQFF	TGCGCCAGCAGCCCCCAGGGGGGCGGAAGCTCCTACAATGAGCAGTTCTTC
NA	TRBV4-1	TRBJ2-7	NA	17	CASSQGGGTGGSYEQYF	TGCGCCAGCAGCCAAGGGGGGGGGACAGGAGGGTCCTACGAGCAGTACTTC
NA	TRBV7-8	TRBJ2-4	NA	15	CASSRGRNAKNIQYF	TGTGCCAGCAGCCGGGGACGTAACGCCAAAAACATTCAGTACTTC
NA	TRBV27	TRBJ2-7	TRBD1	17	CASSHSVSEGASYEQYF	TGTGCCAGCAGCCATTCGGTTTCCGAGGGGGCCTCCTACGAGCAGTACTTC
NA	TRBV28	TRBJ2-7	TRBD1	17	CASSWNRDRGRVYEQYF	TGTGCCAGCAGTTGGAACCGGGACAGGGGGCGGGTCTACGAGCAGTACTTC
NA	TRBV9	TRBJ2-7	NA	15	CASSVGGRAPGEQYF	TGTGCCAGCAGCGTAGGGGGCCGGGCCCCGGGCGAGCAGTACTTC
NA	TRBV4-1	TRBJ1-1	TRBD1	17	CASSQAGTGVMNTEAFF	TGCGCCAGCAGCCAAGCCGGGACAGGTGTCATGAACACTGAAGCTTTCTTT
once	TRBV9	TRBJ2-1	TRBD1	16	CASSAPGTGSYNEQFF	TGTGCCAGCAGCGCCCCCGGGACAGGGTCCTACAATGAGCAGTTCTTC
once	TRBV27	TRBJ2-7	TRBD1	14	CASSFGQGVYEQYF	TGTGCCAGCAGTTTCGGGCAGGGGGTCTACGAGCAGTACTTC
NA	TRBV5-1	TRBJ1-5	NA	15	CASSLDWNSNQPQHF	TGCGCCAGCAGCTTGGATTGGAATAGCAATCAGCCCCAGCATTTT
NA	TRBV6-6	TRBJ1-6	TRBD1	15	CASRRPDRDNSPLHF	TGTGCCAGCAGGCGACCCGACAGGGATAATTCACCCCTCCACTTT
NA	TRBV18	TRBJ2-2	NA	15	CASSPGHPNTGELFF	TGTGCCAGCTCACCTGGGCATCCGAACACCGGGGAGCTGTTTTTT
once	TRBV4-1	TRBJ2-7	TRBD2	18	CASSRKSGTSGISYEQYF	TGCGCCAGCAGCCGCAAGTCCGGGACTAGCGGGATCTCCTACGAGCAGTACTTC
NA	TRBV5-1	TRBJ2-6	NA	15	CASSQDSSGANVLTF	TGCGCCAGCAGCCAAGACAGCTCTGGGGCCAACGTCCTGACTTTC
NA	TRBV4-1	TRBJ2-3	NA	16	CASSQVRSYSTDTQYF	TGCGCCAGCAGCCAAGTAAGGAGCTATAGCACAGATACGCAGTATTTT
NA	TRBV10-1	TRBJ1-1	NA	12	CASSGTNTEAFF	TGCGCCAGCAGTGGGACGAACACTGAAGCTTTCTTT
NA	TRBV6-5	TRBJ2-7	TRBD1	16	CASSYSGQGKSYEQYF	TGTGCCAGCAGTTACTCCGGACAGGGAAAGTCCTACGAGCAGTACTTC
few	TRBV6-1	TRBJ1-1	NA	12	CASSDLITEAFF	TGTGCCAGCAGTGATTTAATCACTGAAGCTTTCTTT
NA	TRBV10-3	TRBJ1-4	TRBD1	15	CAISERPGQGEKLFF	TGTGCCATCAGTGAGAGGCCGGGACAGGGGGAAAAACTGTTTTTT
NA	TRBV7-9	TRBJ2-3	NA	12	CASSRGTDTQYF	TGTGCCAGCAGCCGCGGAACAGATACGCAGTATTTT
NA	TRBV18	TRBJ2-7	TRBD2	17	CASSPPGLADSSYEQYF	TGTGCCAGCTCACCACCGGGACTAGCGGATAGCTCCTACGAGCAGTACTTC
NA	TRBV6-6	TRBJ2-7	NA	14	CASSYLETPYEQYF	TGTGCCAGCAGTTACCTGGAGACCCCCTACGAGCAGTACTTC
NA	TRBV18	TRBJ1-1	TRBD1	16	CASSPPYTGVNTEAFF	TGTGCCAGCTCACCACCCTATACAGGGGTGAACACTGAAGCTTTCTTT
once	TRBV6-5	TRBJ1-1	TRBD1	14	CASSWTGEGTEAFF	TGTGCCAGCAGCTGGACAGGGGAGGGCACTGAAGCTTTCTTT
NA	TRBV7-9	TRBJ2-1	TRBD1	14	CASSSGQGLVEQFF	TGTGCCAGCAGCTCGGGACAGGGTTTGGTTGAGCAGTTCTTC
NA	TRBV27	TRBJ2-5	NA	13	CASRGTLQETQYF	TGTGCCAGCAGGGGGACTCTGCAAGAGACCCAGTACTTC
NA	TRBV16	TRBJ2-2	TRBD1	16	CASSQWGTANTGELFF	TGTGCCAGCAGCCAATGGGGGACAGCGAACACCGGGGAGCTGTTTTTT
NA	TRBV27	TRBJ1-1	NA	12	CASGPVGTEAFF	TGTGCCAGCGGGCCTGTAGGGACTGAAGCTTTCTTT
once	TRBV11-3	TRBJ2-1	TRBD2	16	CASSSGLAGGPDEQFF	TGTGCCAGCAGCTCGGGACTAGCGGGAGGGCCTGATGAGCAGTTCTTC
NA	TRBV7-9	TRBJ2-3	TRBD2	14	CASKSSGNTDTQYF	TGTGCCAGCAAGTCTAGCGGGAACACAGATACGCAGTATTTT
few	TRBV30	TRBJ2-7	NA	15	CAWQTGTASTPEQYF	TGTGCCTGGCAGACGGGGACCGCCTCGACGCCCGAGCAGTACTTC
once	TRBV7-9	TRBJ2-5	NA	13	CASSLALQETQYF	TGTGCCAGCAGCTTAGCTCTCCAAGAGACCCAGTACTTC
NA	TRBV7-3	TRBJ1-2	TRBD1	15	CASSLDRGLRYGYTF	TGTGCCAGCAGCTTGGACAGGGGGCTGCGCTATGGCTACACCTTC
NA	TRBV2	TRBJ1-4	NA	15	CASRRRGGNDEKLFF	TGTGCCAGCAGACGCCGGGGAGGTAATGATGAAAAACTGTTTTTT
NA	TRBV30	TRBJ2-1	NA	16	CAWSTGFSSSYNEQFF	TGTGCCTGGAGTACGGGCTTCTCCAGCTCCTACAATGAGCAGTTCTTC
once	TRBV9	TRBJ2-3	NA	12	CASSVSGDTQYF	TGTGCCAGCAGCGTATCCGGAGATACGCAGTATTTT
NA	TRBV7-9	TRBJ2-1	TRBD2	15	CASSFITSGNNEQFF	TGTGCCAGCAGCTTCATCACTAGCGGCAACAATGAGCAGTTCTTC
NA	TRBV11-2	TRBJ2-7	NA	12	CASSPTAYEQYF	TGTGCCAGCAGCCCGACGGCCTACGAGCAGTACTTC
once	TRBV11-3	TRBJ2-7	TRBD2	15	CASSLAPSGSYEQYF	TGTGCCAGCAGCTTAGCCCCTAGCGGATCCTACGAGCAGTACTTC